These 21 T cell receptor beta chains were sequenced from one sample in a study of naive CD8 T cells in extremely preterm neonates. Sequenced by immunoSEQ multiplex PCR; TCRdb stores in-frame clones only, minus some. The sample has roughly 5,000 clones, 95% to 98% seen once; the top ten hold about 0.5%. The sample was naive CD8+ T cells from blood. The receptors were sampled from a human donor in good health.

The chain couples TRBV7-2 to TRBJ2-6; weak D call: TRBD1 (6 bases). Trimming took off 3 bases at V and 3 bases at J, with 18 bases between the two ends. Germline-derived CDR1 and CDR2 are SGHTA and FQGNSA. The CDR3 loop spans 18 amino acids. The CDR3 reads CASSFLGTKFDGANVLTF. CDR3 DNA sequence: TGTGCCAGCAGCTTCCTCGGGACAAAGTTCGATGGGGCCAACGTCCTGACTTTC.

The J gene is TRBJ2-7, the V gene TRBV27; TRBD1 matches at 7 bases. CDR1 is MNHEY, CDR2 SMNVEV, per germline (reference sequence). With V trimmed by 5 bases and J by 3 bases, 10 bases remained unmatched. The CDR3 is made up of 15 amino acids. CDR3 residues: CASSPTGTEFYEQYF. CDR3 coding DNA: TGTGCCAGCAGTCCCACCGGGACAGAATTCTACGAGCAGTACTTC.

The chain has TRBV4-3 and TRBJ2-7, with a weak D call TRBD1 (6 bases). CDR1 and CDR2 from the germline V gene are LGHNA and YSLEER. V gave up 2 bases and J gave up 6 bases, with 20 bases separating them. The CDR3 loop spans 16 amino acids. CDR3 bases: TGCGCCAGCAGCCAATCTTCGGACAGCGCCGTTTCCGAGCAGTACTTC. It translates to CASSQSSDSAVSEQYF.

The rearrangement uses TRBV7-9 and TRBJ2-5; 9 bases are shared with TRBD1. The DNA end lines up better with TRBJ2-7; the J call may be wrong. Germline values: CDR1 SEHNR, CDR2 FQNEAQ (reference sequence). CDR3 size: 14 residues. CDR3 in DNA: TGTGCCAGCAGCTTTCCGGGACAGGGATACGAGCAGTACTTC. Residues: CASSFPGQGYEQYF.

The rearrangement links TRBV5-6 to TRBJ2-7; no clear D. V lost 0 bases and J lost 1, with 2 bases in between. The CDR3 extends over 12 amino acids. CDR1 and CDR2 (germline): SGHDT, YYEEEE. CDR3 region: CASSLASYEQYF. The CDR3 DNA sequence: TGTGCCAGCAGCTTGGCATCCTACGAGCAGTACTTC.

The J gene is TRBJ2-1, the V gene TRBV7-9; tentatively, D is TRBD1 (6 bases). The CDR3 has 15 residues. The germline V gene encodes CDR1 SEHNR and CDR2 FQNEAQ (reference sequence). Trimming cost V 5 bases and J 8 bases, with 19 bases left between them. CDR3: CASSPRPRGPDEQFF. The CDR3 coding sequence is TGTGCCAGCAGCCCACGCCCCAGGGGACCCGATGAGCAGTTCTTC. Full variable domain (missing parts from reference TRBV7-9 and TRBJ2-1): DTGVSQNPRHKITKRGQNVTFRCDPISEHNRLYWYRQTLGQGPEFLTYFQNEAQLEKSRLLSDRFSAERPKGSFSTLEIQRTEQGDSAMYLCASSPRPRGPDEQFFGPGTRLTVL.

The chain carries TRBV21-1 and TRBJ2-7; TRBD2 reflects the table's D call only, with no check against the DNA. TRBV21-1 is a pseudogene. This CDR3 is built from 15 residues. The CDR3 reads CASTPGLAGTYEQYF. Here the CDR3 DNA reads TGTGCCAGCACCCCGGGACTAGCGGGGACCTACGAGCAGTACTTC.

V and J are TRBV5-1 and TRBJ1-1; possible D gene TRBD1, 6 bases. V gave up 0 bases and J gave up 5 bases, with 14 bases separating them. CDR3 size: 15 residues. Germline V gene lookup returns CDR1 SGHRS and CDR2 YFSETQ. The CDR3 coding sequence is TGCGCCAGCAGCTTGGCCAGGGGCGTAAAAACTGAAGCTTTCTTT. This translates into CASSLARGVKTEAFF. Variable domain in full (rest from reference TRBV5-1 and TRBJ1-1): KAGVTQTPRYLIKTRGQQVTLSCSPISGHRSVSWYQQTPGQGLQFLFEYFSETQRNKGNFPGRFSGRQFSNSRSEMNVSTLELGDSALYLCASSLARGVKTEAFFGQGTRLTVV.

The chain combines TRBV9 with TRBJ2-5, with D perhaps TRBD1 (5 bases). With 7 bases removed from V and 5 bases from J, the gap between germline ends came to 15 bases. The V gene's germline CDR1 is SGDLS and CDR2 YYNGEE. CDR3 length: 13 amino acids. CDR3 DNA sequence: TGTGCCAGCGGGGCCGACAAAGGGGAGACCCAGTACTTC. It specifies CASGADKGETQYF.

The chain combines TRBV7-9 with TRBJ2-1; TRBD2 matches 7 bases. V dropped 2 bases and J dropped 8; count of bases not matched to a gene: 15. Looked up from germline, CDR1 is SEHNR and CDR2 is FQNEAQ (reference sequence). This CDR3 spans 17 amino acids. The CDR3 DNA reads as TGTGCCAGCAGCTTACCGAGGGAGGGCCACAAAAGCTATGAGCAGTTCTTC. Amino acid sequence: CASSLPREGHKSYEQFF.

V is TRBV6-6 and J is TRBJ2-7, with 16 positions matching TRBD2. V shed 5 bases, J shed 7 bases, and the junction held 5 bases outside the gene matches. Germline loops: CDR1 MNHNY, CDR2 SVGAGI (reference sequence). The CDR3 is 15 amino acids. CDR3: CASSAGTSGRGEQYF. The CDR3 DNA follows: TGTGCCAGCAGTGCCGGGACTAGCGGGAGGGGGGAGCAGTACTTC.

The J gene is TRBJ1-2, the V gene TRBV6-5; 9 positions agree with TRBD1. CDR1 and CDR2 (germline): MNHEY, SVGAGI. This CDR3 contains 16 residues. The ends lost 7 bases at V and 6 bases at J; junction bases unmatched: 15. The CDR3, as DNA: TGTGCCAGCAATTATGGACCGGGACAGGGATTAGATGGCTACACCTTC. Translating gives CASNYGPGQGLDGYTF.

The V call is TRBV5-1, the J call TRBJ2-7; TRBD1 agrees at 9 bases. Losses at the gene ends were 4 bases for V and 0 bases for J; bases not matched to a gene: 5. Germline V CDR1 and CDR2: SGHRS, YFSETQ. This CDR3 has 15 residues. The CDR3 protein is CASSSGTGSSYEQYF. DNA for the CDR3: TGCGCCAGCAGCAGCGGGACAGGGAGCTCCTACGAGCAGTACTTC.

The V gene is TRBV27, the J gene TRBJ1-5, with 11 bases matching TRBD1. V shed 9 bases, J shed 0 bases, and the junction held 4 bases outside the gene matches. Germline assignment: CDR1 MNHEY and CDR2 SMNVEV (reference sequence). CDR3 size: 15 residues. CDR3 protein: CASGQGAYSNQPQHF. CDR3 DNA sequence: TGTGCCAGTGGACAGGGGGCGTATAGCAATCAGCCCCAGCATTTT.

The CDR3 spells CASSFGDNTNEQFF. The CDR3 DNA is TGTGCCAGCAGTTTTGGGGACAATACTAATGAGCAGTTCTTC. This chain links TRBV27 with TRBJ2-1; tentative D call: TRBD1 (6 bases). V was clipped by 3 bases and J by 7 bases, with 13 bases between them. CDR1 is MNHEY, CDR2 SMNVEV, per germline (reference sequence). The CDR3 has 14 amino acids.

The genes are TRBV9 and TRBJ2-7; TRBD2 matches 8 bases. V dropped 0 bases and J dropped 7; count of bases not matched to a gene: 9. The CDR3 is 15 amino acids. CDR1 and CDR2 from the germline V gene are SGDLS and YYNGEE. The CDR3 loop is CASSVVGTRESEQYF. For the CDR3, the DNA is TGTGCCAGCAGCGTAGTGGGGACTAGGGAGTCAGAGCAGTACTTC. The whole variable domain, filled in from reference TRBV9 and TRBJ2-7, reads DSGVTQTPKHLITATGQRVTLRCSPRSGDLSVYWYQQSLDQGLQFLIQYYNGEERAKGNILERFSAQQFPDLHSELNLSSLELGDSALYFCASSVVGTRESEQYFGPGTRLTVT.

The CDR3 nucleotides are TGTGCCAGCAGCCCTTCGGACAGGCCGAGGGGCTACACCTTC. This sequence encodes CASSPSDRPRGYTF. The gene calls are TRBV9 and TRBJ1-2; 7 bases agree with TRBD1. V was pared by 4 bases and J by 8 bases, with 11 bases of the junction left unmatched. The CDR3 totals 14 residues. Germline assignment: CDR1 SGDLS and CDR2 YYNGEE.

The CDR3 DNA sequence: TGTGCCACGCGAGCGAACACCGGGGAGCTGTTTTTT. Translated, it gives CATRANTGELFF. The rearrangement uses TRBV19 and TRBJ2-2; D gene ambiguous. The ends were cut back, 10 bases at V and 0 bases at J, with 6 bases in the middle. This CDR3 has 12 residues. The germline V gene has CDR1 LNHDA and CDR2 SQIVND (reference sequence).

The chain recombines TRBV5-6 with TRBJ1-2; possibly TRBD1 for D (6 bases). V lost 4 bases and J lost 8, with 18 bases in between. The CDR3 totals 14 residues. Per germline, CDR1 SGHDT and CDR2 YYEEEE. This chain's CDR3 is CASSPDSRTWGYTF. CDR3 coding DNA: TGTGCCAGCAGCCCGGACAGCCGCACCTGGGGCTACACCTTC.

The genes are TRBV12-5 and TRBJ1-1; D might be TRBD1 (5 bases). V gave up 2 bases and J gave up 4 bases, with 14 bases separating them. The length of the CDR3 is 15 residues. Germline-derived CDR1 and CDR2 are LGHNT and FRNRAP. The CDR3 DNA reads as TGTGCTAGTGGTTTGACAGGAGATCTGAGCACTGAAGCTTTCTTT. Translated, it gives CASGLTGDLSTEAFF.

This chain links TRBV9 with TRBJ1-3, with D maybe TRBD1 (5 bases). V was pared by 0 bases and J by 0 bases, with 10 bases between. This CDR3 is 16 amino acids long. Germline-derived CDR1 and CDR2 are SGDLS and YYNGEE. The CDR3 DNA reads TGTGCCAGCAGCGTAGGGGGGGGGAGCTCTGGAAACACCATATATTTT. Protein: CASSVGGGSSGNTIYF.